The sequence of this TCR beta chain was determined in a study of siplizumab effects on memory and regulatory T cells. Sequenced by immunoSEQ multiplex PCR; TCRdb stores in-frame clones only, minus some. The table shows some 88,000 clones, with 85% to 90% occurring only once. The ends were cut back, 2 bases at V and 0 bases at J, with 7 bases in the middle. The CDR3 runs 14 residues. Germline CDR1 is SGHRS and CDR2 is YFSETQ. This receptor was identified in a human donor in good health. Sequences were obtained from CD4+ T cells sorted from blood. The rearrangement joins TRBV5-1 to TRBJ2-3; D uncertain. DNA for the CDR3: TGCGCCAGCAGCTTTCGCTCGAGCACAGATACGCAGTATTTT. It encodes CASSFRSSTDTQYF.